This section outlines one TCR beta chain sequence together with its context. Authors' methods: Estimates of nucleated cell counts were drawn from the amplification of reference gene primers. Generated by immunoSEQ multiplex PCR, the TCRdb table keeps only in-frame clones and is missing some. That table gives V, J and clone size, and the DNA gave D and trimming. The sample has about 120,000 clones, over 60% seen once; the top ten hold around 16%. The record originates from a study of blood T cell repertoires in COVID-19. As for the study in general: Acute-phase and convalescent COVID-19 samples originated in the United States, Italy and Spain. The cDNA or gDNA used as material had been derived from T cells, B-cell-depleted T cells, or PBMCs.

The sequencing input was peripheral blood. This receptor was taken from a woman of 80 years or more with active or convalescent COVID-19.

The CDR3 DNA reads as TGTGCCAGCAGTGACCTACTAGCGGGAGTCAGTGAGCAGTTCTTC. Encoded protein: CASSDLLAGVSEQFF. The chain links TRBV6-4 to TRBJ2-1; 11 nucleotides agree with TRBD2. The germline V gene has CDR1 MRHNA and CDR2 SNTAGT. V was pared by 2 bases and J by 9 bases, with 6 bases of the junction left unmatched. This CDR3 has 15 amino acids.